This TCR beta chain was recorded in a study of T-cell memory formation after mild COVID-19. Regarding the study as a whole: Cross-reactive memory apparently joined, as some responding clones appeared in pre-infection memory.

This clonotype was counted only a few times. What it recognizes is unknown. With constant-segment primers, 5'RACE yielded cDNA libraries of TCR alpha and TCR beta that carried sample barcodes and UMIs. In TCRdb, the 5' RACE reads were re-called with MiXCR into one record per CDR3 protein. The repertoire holds around 450,000 distinct CDR3 sequences, with 20% to 30% as singletons. V gave up 5 bases and J gave up 10 bases; unmatched junction bases: 16. Germline-derived CDR1 and CDR2 are SGHAT and FQNNGV. The CDR3 runs 15 residues. This clonotype originated in an adult woman who had mild COVID-19 (a few samples of this study predate the infection). Cell type and time point are not known. The chain carries TRBV11-2 and TRBJ1-1; TRBD1 matches at 7 bases. The specimen sequenced was PBMCs or a T cell subset sorted from them (not recorded which). CDR3 loop: CASSPGGTGSVGAFF. CDR3 bases: TGTGCCAGCAGCCCAGGGGGGACGGGGAGTGTTGGAGCTTTCTTT.